The 32 T cell receptor beta chains presented below share a single source sample, sequenced in a study of identical twins. TCRdb passed the 5' RACE reads through MiXCR, listing each CDR3 protein once. The table has fewer than 250,000 distinct CDR3 sequences, about 7% seen once; the top ten hold approximately 3.6%. These data were likewise used in another study, on yellow fever vaccine responses in identical twins.

Sample: memory (CD45RO+) T cells sorted from blood. All receptors come from a woman aged 18-29 years in good health.

This clonotype showed up many times. CDR3 sequence reads: CASSFTPSGNTIYF. In DNA form, the CDR3 reads TGCGCCAGCAGCTTTACGCCCTCTGGAAACACCATATATTTT. J is TRBJ1-3 and V is TRBV5-1; the D is unclear. The V and J ends lost 2 bases and 0 bases respectively, with 6 bases between them. Germline V CDR1 and CDR2: SGHRS, YFSETQ. The length of the CDR3 is 14 residues.

This clonotype has at least ten counts. The V call is TRBV10-3, the J call TRBJ1-4, with a tentative D call TRBD1 (6 bases). V lost 3 bases, J lost 7 bases, and 15 bases lay in between. The V gene's germline CDR1 is ENHRY and CDR2 SYGVKD. This CDR3 spans 15 amino acids. CDR3 bases: TGTGCCATCAGTGAACGGACACCCAGGGGTGAAAAACTGTTTTTT. Translating gives CAISERTPRGEKLFF.

This clonotype appeared many times. The germline gene is not matched at one end of the junction; a read error may be the cause. The chain employs TRBV29-1 and TRBJ1-1, with D maybe TRBD1 (6 bases). Germline lookup yields CDR1 SQVTM and CDR2 ANQGSEA. The CDR3 has 13 residues. CDR3 in amino acids: CSVEGRQAPNLVF. CDR3 nucleotide sequence: TGCAGCGTTGAAGGCCGACAGGCGCCGAATCTAGTCTTT.

This clonotype occurred many times. The DNA of the CDR3 is TGTGCCAGCAGCCACGCCTCTGATGAGCAGTTCTTC. This encodes CASSHASDEQFF. The genes are TRBV3-1 and TRBJ2-1; D is ambiguous. Per the germline V gene, CDR1 is LGHDT and CDR2 is YNNKEL (reference sequence). This CDR3 region has 12 residues. V was shortened by 3 bases and J by 8 bases, with 8 bases between the two germline ends.

The chain has TRBV10-1 and TRBJ2-2; 8 nucleotides align to TRBD1. From germline, CDR1 is WNHNN and CDR2 SYGVQD (reference sequence). V lost 2 bases and J lost 6; bases outside the gene matches: 5. The CDR3 has 15 residues. CDR3 bases: TGCGCCAGCAGTGAGCGAAGACAGGGGCCCGGGGAGCTGTTTTTT. It encodes CASSERRQGPGELFF.

The table lists this clonotype with many counts. This rearrangement joins TRBV7-9 to TRBJ2-2; D is possibly TRBD1 (6 bases). The CDR3 totals 15 residues. Germline V CDR1 and CDR2: SEHNR, FQNEAQ (reference sequence). Trimming took off 5 bases at V and 4 bases at J, with 14 bases between the two ends. The DNA of the CDR3 is TGTGCCAGCAGCGTCATGGGACATCCCACCGGGGAGCTGTTTTTT. Its protein product is CASSVMGHPTGELFF.

This clonotype showed up many times. The chain combines TRBV28 with TRBJ2-7, with TRBD2 identical over 8 bases. Germline V CDR1 and CDR2: MDHEN, SYDVKM. V trimming: 5 bases; J trimming: 1 base; junction bases outside the gene matches: 7. The CDR3 sequence is 15 residues long. Here the CDR3 reads CASSGGGLVSYEQYF. In DNA, the CDR3 is TGTGCCAGCAGTGGGGGGGGACTAGTGTCCTACGAGCAGTACTTC.

This clonotype was counted a few times. The rearrangement links TRBV20-1 to TRBJ1-4, with TRBD1 as a possible D gene (5 bases). V gave up 0 bases and J gave up 8 bases, with 13 bases separating them. The CDR3 sequence is 14 residues long. CDR1 is DFQATT and CDR2 is SNEGSKA in the germline V gene (reference sequence). CDR3 residues: CSARERGAWEKLFF. As DNA, the CDR3 is TGCAGTGCTAGAGAAAGGGGTGCTTGGGAAAAACTGTTTTTT.

About this clonotype itself: With a much larger clone just one base away, this may be a read error. Since no conserved phenylalanine or tryptophan closes the CDR3, a read error is the likely cause. V is TRBV7-2 and J is TRBJ1-2, with a weak D call TRBD1 (5 bases). Germline CDR1 reads SGHTA; CDR2 reads FQGNSA. This CDR3 contains 13 residues. The V end was cut by 5 bases, the J end by 5 bases, with 12 bases between. The CDR3 coding sequence is TGTGCCAGCAGCCCGGGACTGGATTATGGCTACACCTTA. Its translation is CASSPGLDYGYTL.

This clonotype turned up a few times. This sequence joins TRBV5-6 and TRBJ2-2; weak D call: TRBD1 (5 bases). This CDR3 comprises 14 residues. The germline V gene encodes CDR1 SGHDT and CDR2 YYEEEE. The germline V and J ends were trimmed by 4 bases and 4 bases, with 11 bases remaining between them. In DNA form, the CDR3 reads TGTGCCAGCAGCCGCTCAGGGTTCACCGGGGAGCTGTTTTTT. It translates to CASSRSGFTGELFF.

This clonotype appeared many times. The chain combines TRBV6-1 with TRBJ1-5; TRBD1 matches 7 bases. There are 14 residues in the CDR3. V lost 8 bases and J lost 0; bases outside the gene matches: 4. Germline V gene data show CDR1 as MNHNS and CDR2 as SASEGT. CDR3 protein: CASRRDSSNQPQHF. In nucleotides, the CDR3 is TGTGCCAGCCGGCGGGACAGTAGCAATCAGCCCCAGCATTTT.

This clonotype was counted at least ten times. The chain carries TRBV5-1 and TRBJ2-7; the D is unclear. The CDR3 extends over 13 amino acids. Per germline, CDR1 SGHRS and CDR2 YFSETQ. The ends were cut back, 5 bases at V and 6 bases at J, with 15 bases in the middle. CDR3 region: CASRGLVDGEQYF. The CDR3 coding sequence is TGCGCCAGCAGAGGGCTAGTAGATGGCGAGCAGTACTTC.

The V call is TRBV28, the J call TRBJ2-1; TRBD2 matches 7 bases. The V and J ends lost 3 bases and 7 bases, in that order; junction bases with no gene match: 12. Germline V lookup: CDR1 MDHEN, CDR2 SYDVKM. The CDR3 is made up of 16 amino acids. The CDR3 region is CASSFPSSGLRNEQFF. The CDR3 DNA reads TGTGCCAGCAGTTTTCCTTCTAGCGGCCTGAGGAATGAGCAGTTCTTC. The whole variable domain, filled in from reference TRBV28 and TRBJ2-1, reads DVKVTQSSRYLVKRTGEKVFLECVQDMDHENMFWYRQDPGLGLRLIYFSYDVKMKEKGDIPEGYSVSREKKERFSLILESASTNQTSMYLCASSFPSSGLRNEQFFGPGTRLTVL.

The table lists this clonotype with many counts. J is TRBJ2-1 and V is TRBV5-1, with a possible D match to TRBD1 (6 bases). CDR3 length: 15 amino acids. Per the germline V gene, CDR1 is SGHRS and CDR2 is YFSETQ. The V end lost 4 bases, the J end lost 8 bases, and 19 bases lay between the germline ends. CDR3 in amino acids: CASSPQGSFFDEQFF. DNA for the CDR3: TGCGCCAGCAGCCCCCAGGGGTCTTTCTTCGATGAGCAGTTCTTC. Full variable domain (rest looked up from reference TRBV5-1 and TRBJ2-1): KAGVTQTPRYLIKTRGQQVTLSCSPISGHRSVSWYQQTPGQGLQFLFEYFSETQRNKGNFPGRFSGRQFSNSRSEMNVSTLELGDSALYLCASSPQGSFFDEQFFGPGTRLTVL.

V usage is TRBV28 and J usage is TRBJ2-7, with 7 bases aligning to TRBD2. J lost 1 base, V lost 1 base, and 7 bases had no gene match. The CDR3 contains 16 residues. The germline gives CDR1 MDHEN, CDR2 SYDVKM. CDR3: CASSLSRTSRSYEQYF. Here the CDR3 DNA reads TGTGCCAGCAGTTTATCTCGGACTAGTAGGTCCTACGAGCAGTACTTC.

In this sample, this clonotype turned up a few times. The chain has TRBV15 and TRBJ2-3; D is possibly TRBD2 (5 bases). The germline V gene has CDR1 LNHNV and CDR2 YYDKDF (reference sequence). The V gene lost 8 bases and the J gene lost 0 bases, with 9 bases spanning the gap. The length of the CDR3 is 13 residues. CDR3 residues: CATSSGSTDTQYF. The CDR3 nucleotides are TGTGCCACCTCCTCGGGGAGCACAGATACGCAGTATTTT. The whole variable domain, filled in from reference TRBV15 and TRBJ2-3, reads DAMVIQNPRYQVTQFGKPVTLSCSQTLNHNVMYWYQQKSSQAPKLLFHYYDKDFNNEADTPDNFQSRRPNTSFCFLDIRSPGLGDTAMYLCATSSGSTDTQYFGPGTRLTVL.

The chain uses TRBV5-6 and TRBJ2-1; 10 bases map to TRBD1. V shed 4 bases, J shed 1 base, and the junction held 5 bases outside the gene matches. This CDR3 has 16 residues. Per the germline V gene, CDR1 is SGHDT and CDR2 is YYEEEE. The DNA for the CDR3 is TGTGCCAGCAGCCGCCGGGACAGGGGTTCCTACAATGAGCAGTTCTTC. It specifies CASSRRDRGSYNEQFF.

This clonotype was found a few times. This sequence joins TRBV20-1 and TRBJ1-3; TRBD1 might be the D (5 bases). The germline V and J ends were trimmed by 5 bases and 0 bases, with 8 bases remaining between them. Germline V gene lookup returns CDR1 DFQATT and CDR2 SNEGSKA (reference sequence). CDR3 length equals 13 residues. The CDR3 DNA reads TGCAGTGCTCAGGGAAGCTCTGGAAACACCATATATTTT. Translated, it gives CSAQGSSGNTIYF.

This clonotype showed up just a few times. V usage is TRBV18 and J usage is TRBJ1-1, with D unclear. The CDR3 runs to 13 residues. Germline CDR1 is KGHSH and CDR2 is LQKENI. Trimming took off 6 bases at V and 5 bases at J, with 13 bases between the two ends. The CDR3 sequence is CASSQRAGTEAFF. CDR3 DNA: TGTGCCAGCTCCCAACGGGCTGGGACTGAAGCTTTCTTT. The entire variable domain, with the rest obtained from reference TRBV18 and TRBJ1-1, is as follows: NAGVMQNPRHLVRRRGQEARLRCSPMKGHSHVYWYRQLPEEGLKFMVYLQKENIIDESGMPKERFSAEFPKEGPSILRIQQVVRGDSAAYFCASSQRAGTEAFFGQGTRLTVV.

This clonotype was counted between two and nine times. The V call is TRBV4-2, the J call TRBJ2-3, with D unresolved. Trimming removed 1 base from V and 5 bases from J, with 7 bases in between. This CDR3 has 13 amino acids. The germline V gene encodes CDR1 LGHNA and CDR2 YNFKEQ. The CDR3 nucleotides are TGTGCCAGCAGCCAAGGTTTCGGAGATACGCAGTATTTT. It yields the protein CASSQGFGDTQYF.

At least ten counts were recorded for this clonotype. The chain employs TRBV5-1 and TRBJ2-1; D is undetermined. Germline loops: CDR1 SGHRS, CDR2 YFSETQ. Deletions cut 0 bases from V and 0 bases from J, with 10 bases between. This CDR3 region has 16 residues. The CDR3 sequence: CASSLVAVSSYNEQFF. The DNA of the CDR3 is TGCGCCAGCAGCTTGGTAGCCGTCAGCTCCTACAATGAGCAGTTCTTC.

J is TRBJ1-6 and V is TRBV20-1; 10 nucleotides match TRBD1. This CDR3 region has 14 residues. Germline V gene lookup returns CDR1 DFQATT and CDR2 SNEGSKA (reference sequence). The V gene end was trimmed by 5 bases and the J gene end by 7 bases; junction bases not matched to a gene: 5. In DNA form, the CDR3 reads TGCAGTGCTCCCCCGGGACAGGGGAATTCACCCCTCCACTTT. Protein product: CSAPPGQGNSPLHF.

This chain links TRBV29-1 with TRBJ2-5; a weak D match, TRBD1 (5 bases). This CDR3 region has 12 residues. Between the trimmed V and J ends, which lost 1 base and 4 bases, there was a span of 7 bases. Germline CDR1 is SQVTM and CDR2 is ANQGSEA. The CDR3 DNA sequence: TGCAGCGTTGAAGCTAGGGGAGAGACCCAGTACTTC. It specifies CSVEARGETQYF.

This clonotype came up many times. The chain links TRBV4-1 to TRBJ1-1, with 9 bases matching TRBD1. The CDR3 has 15 amino acids. The germline V gene encodes CDR1 MGHRA and CDR2 YSYEKL. V trimming: 3 bases; J trimming: 1 base; junction bases outside the gene matches: 3. The CDR3 DNA reads as TGCGCCAGCAGCCAGGGACAGGGAAAGAACACTGAAGCTTTCTTT. Its translation: CASSQGQGKNTEAFF.

This clonotype came up a few times. The chain carries TRBV7-9 and TRBJ2-2, with D perhaps matching TRBD2 (5 bases). Per germline, CDR1 SEHNR and CDR2 FQNEAQ (reference sequence). V was trimmed by 1 base and J by 6 bases, leaving 15 bases between them. This CDR3 is 16 amino acids long. The CDR3 spells CASSLERVRGPGELFF. The CDR3 nucleotides read TGTGCCAGCAGCTTAGAGAGGGTCCGTGGTCCCGGGGAGCTGTTTTTT.

The chain combines TRBV14 with TRBJ1-1, with 8 bases that match TRBD1. Trimming took 5 bases from V and 4 from J; bases not matched to a gene: 3. The CDR3 is 13 residues long. Germline V lookup: CDR1 SGHDN, CDR2 FVKESK. The CDR3 loop is CASSIGQGTEAFF. In DNA, the CDR3 is TGTGCCAGCAGCATCGGACAGGGCACTGAAGCTTTCTTT.

Only a few counts were recorded for this clonotype. This sequence joins TRBV6-2 or TRBV6-3 and TRBJ2-5; 9 bases match TRBD2. The germline gives CDR1 MNHEY, CDR2 SVGEGT. This CDR3 spans 15 amino acids. Germline trimming cut 2 bases from V and 5 bases from J; bases unmatched to any gene: 6. CDR3 in amino acids: CASSYGGTSPETQYF. Written as DNA, the CDR3 is TGTGCCAGCAGTTACGGGGGGACTAGCCCCGAGACCCAGTACTTC.

The V gene is TRBV3-1, the J gene TRBJ2-4; no definite D call. The ends were cut back, 3 bases at V and 4 bases at J, with 10 bases in the middle. Germline CDR1 LGHDT, CDR2 YNNKEL (reference sequence). The CDR3 has 14 amino acids. CDR3 loop: CASSHARAKNIQYF. The CDR3 region has the DNA TGTGCCAGCAGCCACGCTAGGGCAAAAAACATTCAGTACTTC.

On this clonotype: This may come from a read error, since a much larger clone is one base off. The V call is TRBV12-3 or TRBV12-4, the J call TRBJ1-2; D not certain. V lost 3 bases, J lost 4 bases, and 9 bases lay in between. CDR3 size: 13 residues. The CDR3 DNA follows: TGTGCCAGCAGTTTTAGGACCAGCTATGGCTACACCTTC. Encoded protein: CASSFRTSYGYTF.

This clonotype was counted at least ten times. The CDR3 DNA follows: TGCGCCAGCAGCCTCTTAGCTGGGCGGGAGGGGCTTGGTAATGAGCAGTTCTTC. Translated: CASSLLAGREGLGNEQFF. V gene TRBV5-1 combines with J gene TRBJ2-1, with TRBD2 matching 9 bases. The junction had 18 bases not matched to a gene; V was cut back by 4 bases and J by 7 bases. Germline V gene sequence: CDR1 SGHRS, CDR2 YFSETQ. There are 18 residues in the CDR3.

This clonotype came up many times. The rearrangement links TRBV7-6 to TRBJ2-7, with a weak D call TRBD2 (5 bases). Trimming left V 10 bases short and J 0 bases short, with 10 bases between. In germline, CDR1 is SGHVS, CDR2 FNYEAQ. This CDR3 has 12 amino acids. The CDR3 DNA sequence: TGTGCCACCAAGCGGAGCTCCTACGAGCAGTACTTC. This translates into CATKRSSYEQYF.

Ten or more counts support this clonotype. The V and J genes are TRBV6-2 or TRBV6-3 and TRBJ2-5, with D hard to call. Germline loops: CDR1 MNHEY, CDR2 SVGEGT. CDR3 size: 12 residues. Trimming cost V 6 bases and J 5 bases, with 10 bases left between them. The CDR3 bases are TGTGCCAGCAGCCTAAGTTTTGAGACCCAGTACTTC. Amino acids: CASSLSFETQYF.